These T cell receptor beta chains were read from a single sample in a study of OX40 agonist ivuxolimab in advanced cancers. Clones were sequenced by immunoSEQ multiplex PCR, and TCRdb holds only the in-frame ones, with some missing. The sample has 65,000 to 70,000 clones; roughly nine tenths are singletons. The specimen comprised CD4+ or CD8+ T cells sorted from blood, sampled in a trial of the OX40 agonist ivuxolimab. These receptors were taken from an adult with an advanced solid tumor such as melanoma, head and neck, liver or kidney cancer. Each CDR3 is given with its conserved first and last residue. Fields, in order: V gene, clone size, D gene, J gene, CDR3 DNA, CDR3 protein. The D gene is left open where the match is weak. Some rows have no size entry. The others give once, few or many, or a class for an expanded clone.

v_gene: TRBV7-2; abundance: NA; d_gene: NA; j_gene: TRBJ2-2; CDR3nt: TGTGCTCAGCTTAACCTCCCTAGCGGGGAGCTGTTTTTT; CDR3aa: CAQLNLPSGELFF
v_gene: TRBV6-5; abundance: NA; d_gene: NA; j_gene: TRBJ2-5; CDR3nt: TGTGCCAGCAGTTACTCCAATAGCGGAGAGACCCAGTACTTC; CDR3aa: CASSYSNSGETQYF
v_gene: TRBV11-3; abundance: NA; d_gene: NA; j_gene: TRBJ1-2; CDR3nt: TGTGCCAGCAGCTTAGGACGGGACCCTCTGACAGTCTATGGCTACACCTTC; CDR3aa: CASSLGRDPLTVYGYTF
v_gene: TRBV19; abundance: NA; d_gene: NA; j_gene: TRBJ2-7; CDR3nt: TGTGCCAGTAGTATGGTACAAGGAGGAGCCTACGAGCAGTACTTC; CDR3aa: CASSMVQGGAYEQYF
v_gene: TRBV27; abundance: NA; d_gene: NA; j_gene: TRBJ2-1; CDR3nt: TGTGCCAGCATCGCAGGGTGGGGGTACAATGAGCAGTTCTTC; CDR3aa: CASIAGWGYNEQFF
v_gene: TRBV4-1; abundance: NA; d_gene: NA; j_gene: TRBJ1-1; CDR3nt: TGCGCCAGCAGCCAAGTCGGTCAAATGAACACTGAAGCTTTCTTT; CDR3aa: CASSQVGQMNTEAFF
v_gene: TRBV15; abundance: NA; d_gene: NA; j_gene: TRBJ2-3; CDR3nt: TGTGCCACCAGCAATTCAGGGGTAGGCACAGATACGCAGTATTTT; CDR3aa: CATSNSGVGTDTQYF
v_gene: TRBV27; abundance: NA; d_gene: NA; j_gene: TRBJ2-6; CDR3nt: TGTGCCAGCAGTTTCGAACGCTCTGGGGCCAACGTCCTGACTTTC; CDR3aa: CASSFERSGANVLTF
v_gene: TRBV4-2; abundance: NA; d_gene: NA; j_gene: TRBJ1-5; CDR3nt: TGTGCCAGCAGCCAAGAGGCAGGACTTAGCAATCAGCCCCAGCATTTT; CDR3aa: CASSQEAGLSNQPQHF
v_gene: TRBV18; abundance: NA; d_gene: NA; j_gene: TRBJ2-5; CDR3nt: TGTGCCAGCTCACGGGAGACACCCCAAGAGACCCAGTACTTC; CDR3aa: CASSRETPQETQYF
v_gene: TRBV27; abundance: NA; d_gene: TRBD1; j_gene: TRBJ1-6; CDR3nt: TGTGCCAGCATGGGGACAGGGTTCTCACCCCTCCACTTT; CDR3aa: CASMGTGFSPLHF
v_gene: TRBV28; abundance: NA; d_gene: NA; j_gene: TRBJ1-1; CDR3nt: TGTGCCAGCACCCCGTCGCCTGGCACTGAAGCTTTCTTT; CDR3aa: CASTPSPGTEAFF
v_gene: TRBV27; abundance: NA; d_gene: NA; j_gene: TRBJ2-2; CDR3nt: TGTGCCAGCAGTAGCGGGTTAAACACCGGGGAGCTGTTTTTT; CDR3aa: CASSSGLNTGELFF
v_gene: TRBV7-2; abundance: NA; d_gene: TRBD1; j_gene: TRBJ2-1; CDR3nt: TGTGCCAGCACCTCCTCTCGGACAGGGGTGAATGAGCAGTTCTTC; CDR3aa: CASTSSRTGVNEQFF
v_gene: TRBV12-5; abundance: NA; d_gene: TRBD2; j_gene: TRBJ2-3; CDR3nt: TGTGCTAGTGGTCCCCGACTAGCGGGGGGCCTCACAGATACGCAGTATTTT; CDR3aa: CASGPRLAGGLTDTQYF
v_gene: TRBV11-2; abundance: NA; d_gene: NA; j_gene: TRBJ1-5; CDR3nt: TGTGCCAGCAGCTCGTCGGGCAGCCCCCAGCATTTT; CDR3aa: CASSSSGSPQHF
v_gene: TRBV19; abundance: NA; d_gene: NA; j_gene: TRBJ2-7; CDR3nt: TGTGCCAGTAGTTCGATACCCCCTTACGAGCAGTACTTC; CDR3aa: CASSSIPPYEQYF
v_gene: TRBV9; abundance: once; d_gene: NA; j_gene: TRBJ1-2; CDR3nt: TGTGCCAGCAGCGTAGTTATAGGGTTTGGCTACACCTTC; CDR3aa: CASSVVIGFGYTF
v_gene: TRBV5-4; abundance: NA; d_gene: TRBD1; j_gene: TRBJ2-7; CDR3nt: TGTGCCAGCAGCTTTTGGACAGGCTCCACCCACGAGCAGTACTTC; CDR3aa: CASSFWTGSTHEQYF
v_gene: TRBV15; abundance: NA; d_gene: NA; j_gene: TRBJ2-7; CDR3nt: TGTGCCACCAGCCGCCCGGCAGGAAATTCTTACGAGCAGTACTTC; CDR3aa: CATSRPAGNSYEQYF
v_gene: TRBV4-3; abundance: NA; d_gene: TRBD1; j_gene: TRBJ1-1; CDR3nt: TGCGCCAGCAGCCTTGGGACAGGGGGGTTGAACACTGAAGCTTTCTTT; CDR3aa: CASSLGTGGLNTEAFF
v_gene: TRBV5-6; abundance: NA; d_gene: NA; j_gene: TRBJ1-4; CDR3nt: TGTGCCAGCAGCTTACACAGGGCCTTCGCTGAAAAACTGTTTTTT; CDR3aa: CASSLHRAFAEKLFF
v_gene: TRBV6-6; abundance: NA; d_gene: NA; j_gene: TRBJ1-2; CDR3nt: TGTGCCAGCAGCGGGTTGGGGGGCGCGGGCGGCTACACCTTC; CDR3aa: CASSGLGGAGGYTF
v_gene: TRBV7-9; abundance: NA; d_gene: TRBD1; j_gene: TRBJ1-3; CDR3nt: TGTGCCAGCAGATCGGACAGGGACTTAACTGGAAACACCATATATTTT; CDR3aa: CASRSDRDLTGNTIYF
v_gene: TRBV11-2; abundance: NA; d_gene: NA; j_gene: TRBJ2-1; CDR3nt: TGTGCCAGCAGCCCACACCAGCGGTACAATGAGCAGTTCTTC; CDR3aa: CASSPHQRYNEQFF
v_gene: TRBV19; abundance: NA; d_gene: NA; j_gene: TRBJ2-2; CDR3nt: TGTGCCAGTAGTTGGGGACAGAGGGGGGCCACCGGGGAGCTGTTTTTT; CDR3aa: CASSWGQRGATGELFF
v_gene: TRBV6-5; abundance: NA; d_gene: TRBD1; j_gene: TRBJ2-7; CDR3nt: TGTGCCAGCAGCACCGGGACAGGGCATACCGAGCAGTACTTC; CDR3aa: CASSTGTGHTEQYF